These 27 T cell receptor beta chains were sequenced from one sample in a study of T cell responses to AZD1222 COVID-19 vaccine. Sequenced by immunoSEQ multiplex PCR; TCRdb stores in-frame clones only, minus some. The data show 170,000 or so clones, 75% to 95% seen once. The input for sequencing was peripheral blood, taken on day 0 of AZD1222 vaccination. The receptors originated from an adult in good health.

The chain carries TRBV15 and TRBJ1-1; D remains ambiguous. From germline, CDR1 is LNHNV and CDR2 YYDKDF (reference sequence). This CDR3 comprises 15 residues. Trimming shortened V by 3 bases and J by 0 bases, and 11 bases separated the two germline ends. CDR3 protein: CATSSQDGMNTEAFF. DNA for the CDR3: TGTGCCACCAGCAGCCAGGACGGAATGAACACTGAAGCTTTCTTT.

This clone was found once. The chain has TRBV6-5 and TRBJ1-2; D not resolved. Germline V gives CDR1 MNHEY, CDR2 SVGAGI. V was shortened by 7 bases and J by 3 bases, with 9 bases between the two germline ends. This CDR3 region has 12 residues. CDR3 DNA sequence: TGTGCCAGCACAAACGGGTACTATGGCTACACCTTC. This sequence encodes CASTNGYYGYTF.

This rearrangement joins TRBV2 to TRBJ2-2, with 10 bases that match TRBD1. This CDR3 is built from 14 residues. The germline gives CDR1 SNHLY, CDR2 FYNNEI. J gave up 7 bases and V 8 bases, and 7 bases lay outside the gene matches. CDR3 in DNA: TGTGCCAGCCGACAGGGGGCGCAGAACGGGGAGCTGTTTTTT. Its protein is CASRQGAQNGELFF.

The genes are TRBV13 and TRBJ2-1; a weak D match, TRBD1 (6 bases). The germline V and J ends were trimmed by 0 bases and 7 bases, with 10 bases remaining between them. Germline V gene lookup returns CDR1 PRHDT and CDR2 FYEKMQ (reference sequence). The CDR3 spans 14 residues. The CDR3 DNA sequence: TGTGCCAGCAGCTTAGGACAGGGAGCGAATGAGCAGTTCTTC. Protein product: CASSLGQGANEQFF.

This clone occurred a few times. The genes are TRBV7-9 and TRBJ2-2, with D tentatively TRBD2 (7 bases). Germline CDR1 reads SEHNR; CDR2 reads FQNEAQ (reference sequence). The length of the CDR3 is 16 residues. V dropped 5 bases and J dropped 0 bases, with 13 bases sitting between them. The CDR3 spells CASSARGGPNTGELFF. The DNA for the CDR3 is TGTGCCAGCAGCGCACGCGGGGGCCCGAACACCGGGGAGCTGTTTTTT.

The chain has TRBV6-4 and TRBJ2-2; D remains unclear. The CDR3 has 13 amino acids. Germline-derived CDR1 and CDR2 are MRHNA and SNTAGT. Trimming removed 1 base from V and 7 bases from J, with 7 bases in between. The CDR3 sequence: CASSDLINGELFF. The CDR3 nucleotides read TGTGCCAGCAGTGACTTAATAAACGGGGAGCTGTTTTTT.

The chain has TRBV11-2 and TRBJ2-4; D is undetermined. With 0 bases removed from V and 1 base from J, the gap between germline ends came to 4 bases. The CDR3 loop spans 14 amino acids. CDR1 and CDR2 from the germline V gene are SGHAT and FQNNGV. The CDR3 DNA sequence: TGTGCCAGCAGCTTAGAAGGGGCCAAAAACATTCAGTACTTC. It specifies CASSLEGAKNIQYF.

This chain uses TRBV5-4 with TRBJ2-7, with D tentatively TRBD1 (9 bases). Germline CDR1 and CDR2: SGHNT and YYREEE (reference sequence). The CDR3 covers 15 residues. Trimming removed 4 bases at V and 1 base at J, with 15 bases between. As DNA, the CDR3 is TGTGCCAGCAGCCGCGGGGGGACAGGGTCCTACGAGCAGTACTTC. Its protein is CASSRGGTGSYEQYF.

DNA for the CDR3: TGTGCCACCAGCAGCCCCCCGGGCCCAGGAGGGCAGCCCCAGCATTTT. Its translation: CATSSPPGPGGQPQHF. This chain links TRBV15 with TRBJ1-5; no clear D. Per germline, CDR1 LNHNV and CDR2 YYDKDF (reference sequence). V was trimmed by 3 bases and J by 7 bases, leaving 19 bases between them. CDR3 size: 16 residues.

This clone has only one observation. The chain joins TRBV7-2 to TRBJ2-7; 10 bases match TRBD1. CDR1 and CDR2 from the germline V gene are SGHTA and FQGNSA. V lost 2 bases, J lost 6 bases, and 16 bases stayed unmatched. The CDR3 loop spans 18 amino acids. The CDR3, as DNA: TGTGCCAGCAGCTTAAGGGGGTCCCCGGGACAGGGGAGGTCCGAGCAGTACTTC. It translates to CASSLRGSPGQGRSEQYF. Variable domain in full (rest from reference TRBV7-2 and TRBJ2-7): GAGVSQSPSNKVTEKGKDVELRCDPISGHTALYWYRQSLGQGLEFLIYFQGNSAPDKSGLPSDRFSAERTGGSVSTLTIQRTQQEDSAVYLCASSLRGSPGQGRSEQYFGPGTRLTVT.

The chain recombines TRBV7-3 with TRBJ1-2; perhaps TRBD1 as D (6 bases). The V and J ends lost 5 bases and 4 bases respectively, with 14 bases between them. There are 14 residues in the CDR3. CDR1 is SGHTA and CDR2 is FQGTGA in the germline V gene. The CDR3 nucleotides read TGTGCCAGCAGCATGGCAGGGGCGCCCTATGGCTACACCTTC. Protein: CASSMAGAPYGYTF.

The gene calls are TRBV29-1 and TRBJ2-3, with D possibly being TRBD1 or TRBD2 (6 bases each). The CDR3 extends over 15 amino acids. Germline V gene data show CDR1 as SQVTM and CDR2 as ANQGSEA. V was cut by 7 bases and J by 0 bases, with 17 bases left in between. Here the CDR3 DNA reads TGCAGCGCGCCCCCCGGGGGCCAGAGCACAGATACGCAGTATTTT. It is translated as CSAPPGGQSTDTQYF.

This clone was observed a single time. The J gene is TRBJ2-5, the V gene TRBV7-6, with D maybe TRBD2 (7 bases). The germline CDR1 and CDR2 sequences are SGHVS and FNYEAQ. The CDR3 consists of 15 residues. Deletions cut 4 bases from V and 1 base from J, with 13 bases between. The CDR3 loop is CASSSGAGAQETQYF. The CDR3 nucleotides are TGTGCCAGCAGCTCGGGGGCGGGGGCCCAAGAGACCCAGTACTTC.

The V and J genes are TRBV12-3 or TRBV12-4 and TRBJ2-1; D uncertain. The CDR3 is made up of 12 amino acids. Trimming took 7 bases from V and 6 from J, leaving 10 bases between them. This CDR3 reads CASNQGSNEQFF. The CDR3 DNA reads TGTGCCAGCAATCAAGGTAGCAATGAGCAGTTCTTC.

The chain links TRBV3-1 (or the pseudogene TRBV3-2) to TRBJ1-2; 7 positions agree with TRBD1. Germline CDR1 is LGHDT and CDR2 is YNNKEL (reference sequence). CDR3 length: 13 amino acids. With V trimmed by 4 bases and J by 8 bases, 7 bases remained unmatched. The CDR3 bases are TGTGCCAGCAGCCCCCGACAGGGCTGGGGCTACACCTTC. This sequence encodes CASSPRQGWGYTF.

The chain joins TRBV5-1 to TRBJ1-2; 8 bases are shared with TRBD1. CDR1 SGHRS and CDR2 YFSETQ come from the germline V gene. J gave up 0 bases and V 0 bases, and 4 bases lay outside the gene matches. The CDR3 sequence is 16 residues long. The CDR3 nucleotides read TGCGCCAGCAGCTTGGGCCAGGGGGCTTCTAACTATGGCTACACCTTC. This encodes CASSLGQGASNYGYTF. The variable domain in full, with the rest retrieved from reference TRBV5-1 and TRBJ1-2, is KAGVTQTPRYLIKTRGQQVTLSCSPISGHRSVSWYQQTPGQGLQFLFEYFSETQRNKGNFPGRFSGRQFSNSRSEMNVSTLELGDSALYLCASSLGQGASNYGYTFGSGTRLTVV.

V gene TRBV19 combines with J gene TRBJ1-1, with D unresolved. Germline V gives CDR1 LNHDA, CDR2 SQIVND (reference sequence). Trimming cost V 7 bases and J 1 base, with 7 bases left between them. The CDR3 runs to 12 residues. In DNA, the CDR3 is TGTGCCAGTAACCTTAGGAACACTGAAGCTTTCTTT. It translates to CASNLRNTEAFF.

This chain joins TRBV21-1 and TRBJ1-2; the DNA was not compared with TRBD1, the D call given in the table. TRBV21-1 is flagged as a pseudogene. The CDR3 extends over 15 amino acids. CDR3 in DNA: TGTGCCAGCAGCACACACAGGGTTTTAAACTATGGCTACACCTTC. It translates to CASSTHRVLNYGYTF.

V usage is TRBV30 and J usage is TRBJ1-1; D remains unclear. The ends were cut back, 3 bases at V and 1 base at J, with 9 bases in the middle. This CDR3 spans 13 amino acids. Germline-derived CDR1 and CDR2 are GTSNPN and SVGIG (reference sequence). CDR3 sequence: CAWRRGWNTEAFF. The CDR3 nucleotides read TGTGCCTGGAGACGGGGATGGAACACTGAAGCTTTCTTT.

The V gene is TRBV5-1, the J gene TRBJ2-7, with a tentative D call TRBD1 (5 bases). V lost 0 bases, J lost 0 bases, and 10 bases lay in between. Looked up from germline, CDR1 is SGHRS and CDR2 is YFSETQ. This CDR3 contains 15 residues. The CDR3 DNA follows: TGCGCCAGCAGCTTGGTAGGCCAGGGCTCCTACGAGCAGTACTTC. Translated, it gives CASSLVGQGSYEQYF.

This chain links TRBV5-5 with TRBJ1-1, with D unresolved. The CDR3 covers 15 residues. The germline V gene has CDR1 SGHKS and CDR2 YYEKEE (reference sequence). V was shortened by 4 bases and J by 1 base, with 14 bases between the two germline ends. The CDR3 DNA is TGTGCCAGCAGCCTCAGATCGGGTCGGAACACTGAAGCTTTCTTT. This encodes CASSLRSGRNTEAFF.

The chain carries TRBV24-1 and TRBJ2-1; 11 positions agree with TRBD2. The CDR3 extends over 15 amino acids. The ends lost 2 bases at V and 5 bases at J; junction bases unmatched: 1. CDR1 and CDR2 from the germline V gene are KGHDR and SFDVKD. CDR3 protein: CATSDSSGGNNEQFF. The DNA for the CDR3 is TGTGCCACCAGTGATTCTAGCGGGGGGAACAATGAGCAGTTCTTC.

The V call is TRBV20-1, the J call TRBJ1-2, with D perhaps matching TRBD1 (5 bases). V was clipped by 3 bases and J by 1 base, with 12 bases between them. The CDR3 is 14 amino acids. CDR1 DFQATT and CDR2 SNEGSKA come from the germline V gene (reference sequence). The CDR3 coding sequence is TGCAGTGCTAGTGAGGGGCACCTTAACTATGGCTACACCTTC. Protein sequence: CSASEGHLNYGYTF.

The V call is TRBV9, the J call TRBJ2-3; TRBD2 matches at 12 bases. Germline V gives CDR1 SGDLS, CDR2 YYNGEE. The CDR3 consists of 16 residues. The ends lost 4 bases at V and 14 bases at J; junction bases unmatched: 17. In DNA form, the CDR3 reads TGTGCCAGCAGCCCCCAGACTAGCGGGGGCGCCGAAGTAGCGTATTTT. Protein product: CASSPQTSGGAEVAYF.

V usage is TRBV7-9 and J usage is TRBJ2-1, with D perhaps given as TRBD1 or TRBD2 (6 bases each). V was pared by 6 bases and J by 13 bases, with 13 bases between. Germline CDR1 and CDR2: SEHNR and FQNEAQ (reference sequence). This CDR3 contains 11 residues. CDR3 sequence (DNA): TGTGCCAGCAGGGAACAGGGAGGACAGTTCTTC. It encodes CASREQGGQFF.

The V call is TRBV29-1, the J call TRBJ2-7, with 9 bases fitting TRBD2. J was trimmed by 6 bases and V by 7 bases; bases with no gene match: 10. The CDR3 covers 13 residues. Germline V gene data show CDR1 as SQVTM and CDR2 as ANQGSEA. CDR3 DNA sequence: TGCAGCGCGGGGACTAGCTCGTTCTCCGAGCAGTACTTC. Amino acid sequence: CSAGTSSFSEQYF.

CDR3 residues: CASGFGGSFYGYTF. CDR3 nucleotide sequence: TGTGCTAGTGGTTTTGGTGGGTCATTTTATGGCTACACCTTC. The chain recombines TRBV12-5 with TRBJ1-2, with no clear D. V dropped 3 bases and J dropped 5 bases, with 13 bases sitting between them. Germline-derived CDR1 and CDR2 are LGHNT and FRNRAP. This CDR3 region has 14 residues.